These 8 T cell receptor beta chains share one sample of origin, sequenced in a study of TIL therapy for anti-PD-1-resistant metastatic lung cancer. Time point defined: pre-treatment sample, taken before nivolumab and TIL therapy. Pleural nodules or supraclavicular lymph nodes made up most of the excised metastases sampled. This was the immunoSEQ v3 assay. The repertoire was sequenced with immunoSEQ multiplex PCR; TCRdb's copy has only in-frame clones and lacks some. The sample consists of 5,000 to 6,500 clones, roughly 60% of them appearing once. The sequenced sample was tumor tissue, obtained at baseline. The origin of the receptors is a person aged 25 to 85 with non-small cell lung cancer.

The chain recombines TRBV27 with TRBJ1-2; D uncertain. The ends were cut back, 1 base at V and 0 bases at J, with 9 bases in the middle. Germline V gives CDR1 MNHEY, CDR2 SMNVEV (reference sequence). The CDR3 is 15 amino acids. CDR3 protein: CASSLFGHTNYGYTF. The CDR3 DNA reads TGTGCCAGCAGTTTATTTGGGCATACTAACTATGGCTACACCTTC.

The chain joins TRBV7-8 to TRBJ2-1, with TRBD2 as a possible D gene (6 bases). There are 14 residues in the CDR3. The ends were cut back, 1 base at V and 9 bases at J, with 13 bases in the middle. Looked up from germline, CDR1 is SGHVS and CDR2 is FQNEAQ. CDR3 residues: CASSLGRGAFEQFF. DNA of the CDR3: TGTGCCAGCAGCTTAGGGAGGGGAGCTTTTGAGCAGTTCTTC.

This chain links TRBV28 with TRBJ1-5; 9 nucleotides line up with TRBD1. Germline V lookup: CDR1 MDHEN, CDR2 SYDVKM. This CDR3 has 15 residues. The J segment lost 2 bases and the V segment lost 7 bases, leaving 6 bases of the junction unmatched. DNA of the CDR3: TGTGCCAGCACCCTGGGGGACAGGGGCAATCAGCCCCAGCATTTT. It is translated as CASTLGDRGNQPQHF.

This chain links TRBV7-9 with TRBJ1-5; 9 nucleotides match TRBD1. The CDR3 consists of 16 residues. Germline CDR1 SEHNR, CDR2 FQNEAQ (reference sequence). Trimming removed 5 bases from V and 6 bases from J; junction bases left unmatched: 11. The DNA for the CDR3 is TGTGCCAGCAGCCTTGAGGTGGGACAGGGTGGTCAGCCCCAGCATTTT. Its protein is CASSLEVGQGGQPQHF.

This clone is medium-sized in the sample. The genes are TRBV11-2 and TRBJ2-5; D gene unclear. Trimming took 3 bases from V and 5 from J, leaving 4 bases between them. CDR1 and CDR2 from the germline V gene are SGHAT and FQNNGV. The CDR3 is 11 residues long. The CDR3 reads CASSFLETQYF. The CDR3 nucleotides read TGTGCCAGCAGCTTTTTGGAGACCCAGTACTTC.

In this sample, this clone turned up a few times. The rearrangement joins TRBV7-2 to TRBJ2-7; TRBD2 agrees at 9 bases. Losses at the gene ends were 5 bases for V and 9 bases for J; bases not matched to a gene: 8. Germline CDR1 and CDR2: SGHTA and FQGNSA. CDR3 size: 13 residues. As DNA, the CDR3 is TGTGCCAGCAGCATATGGCCGCGGGAGGGGCAGTACTTC. It specifies CASSIWPREGQYF.

The chain uses TRBV6-6 and TRBJ2-3; maybe TRBD1 (6 bases). Germline CDR1 MNHNY, CDR2 SVGAGI (reference sequence). The CDR3 loop spans 16 amino acids. Trimming cost V 6 bases and J 0 bases, with 16 bases left between them. As DNA, the CDR3 is TGTGCCAGCAGAACCCCGACAGGAACTAGCACAGATACGCAGTATTTT. Its protein product is CASRTPTGTSTDTQYF.

The chain couples TRBV30 to TRBJ1-2; D not certain. The germline V and J ends were trimmed by 3 bases and 3 bases, with 17 bases remaining between them. Germline CDR1 GTSNPN, CDR2 SVGIG (reference sequence). The CDR3 extends over 15 amino acids. The CDR3: CAWSVTRLSHYGYTF. CDR3 coding DNA: TGTGCCTGGAGCGTGACCAGGCTGAGTCACTATGGCTACACCTTC.